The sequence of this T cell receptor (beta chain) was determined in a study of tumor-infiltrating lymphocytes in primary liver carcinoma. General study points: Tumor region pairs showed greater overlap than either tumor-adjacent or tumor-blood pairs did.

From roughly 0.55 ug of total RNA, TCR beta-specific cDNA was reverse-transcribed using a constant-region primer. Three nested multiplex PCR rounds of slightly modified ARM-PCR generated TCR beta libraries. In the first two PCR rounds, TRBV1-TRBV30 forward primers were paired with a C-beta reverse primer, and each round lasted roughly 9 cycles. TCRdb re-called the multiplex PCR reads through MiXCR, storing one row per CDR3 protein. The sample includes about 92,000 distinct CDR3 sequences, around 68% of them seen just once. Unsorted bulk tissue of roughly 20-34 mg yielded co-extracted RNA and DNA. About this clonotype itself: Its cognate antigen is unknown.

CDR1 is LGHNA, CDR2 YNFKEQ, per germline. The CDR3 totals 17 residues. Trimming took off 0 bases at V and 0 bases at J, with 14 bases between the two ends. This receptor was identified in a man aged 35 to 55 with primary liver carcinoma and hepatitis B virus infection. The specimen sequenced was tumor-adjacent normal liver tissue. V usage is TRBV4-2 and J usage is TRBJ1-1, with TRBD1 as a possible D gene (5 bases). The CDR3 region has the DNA TGTGCCAGCAGCCAAGACCACGGCAGGACATTGAACACTGAAGCTTTCTTT. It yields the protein CASSQDHGRTLNTEAFF.